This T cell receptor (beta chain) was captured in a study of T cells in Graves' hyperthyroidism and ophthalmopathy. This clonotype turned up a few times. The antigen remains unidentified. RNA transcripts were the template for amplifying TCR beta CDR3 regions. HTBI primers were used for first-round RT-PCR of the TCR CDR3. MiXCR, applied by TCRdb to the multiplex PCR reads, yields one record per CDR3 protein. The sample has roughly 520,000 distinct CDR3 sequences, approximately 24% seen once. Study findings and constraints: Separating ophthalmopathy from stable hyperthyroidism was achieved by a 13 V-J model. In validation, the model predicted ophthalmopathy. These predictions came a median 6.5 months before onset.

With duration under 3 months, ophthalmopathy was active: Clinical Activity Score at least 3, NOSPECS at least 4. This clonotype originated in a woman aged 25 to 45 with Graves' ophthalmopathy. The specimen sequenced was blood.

As DNA, the CDR3 is TGCAGTGCTAGGGGGGGGTTGGGCTACGAGCAGTACTTC. Its translation is CSARGGLGYEQYF. This chain connects TRBV20-1 to TRBJ2-7; 7 bases are a match to TRBD2. The CDR3 extends over 13 amino acids. Trimming took 3 bases from V and 3 from J; bases not matched to a gene: 5. From germline, CDR1 is DFQATT and CDR2 SNEGSKA (reference sequence).